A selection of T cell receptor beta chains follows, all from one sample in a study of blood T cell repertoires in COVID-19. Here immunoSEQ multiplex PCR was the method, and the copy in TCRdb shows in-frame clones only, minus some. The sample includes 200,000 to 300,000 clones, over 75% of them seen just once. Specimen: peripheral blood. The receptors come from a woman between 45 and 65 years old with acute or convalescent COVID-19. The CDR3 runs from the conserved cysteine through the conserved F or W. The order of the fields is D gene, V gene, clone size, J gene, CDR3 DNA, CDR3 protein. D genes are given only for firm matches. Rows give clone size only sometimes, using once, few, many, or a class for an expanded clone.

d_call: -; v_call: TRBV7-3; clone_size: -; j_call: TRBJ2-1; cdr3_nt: TGTGCCAGCAGCTCCCAGCGGAATGAGCAGTTCTTC; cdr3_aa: CASSSQRNEQFF
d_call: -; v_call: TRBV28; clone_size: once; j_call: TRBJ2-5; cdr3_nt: TGTGCCTATTCCGGGAGACACTCACAAGAGACCCAGTACTTC; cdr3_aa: CAYSGRHSQETQYF
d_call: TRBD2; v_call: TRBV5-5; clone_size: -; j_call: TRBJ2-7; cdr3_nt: TGTGCCAGCAGCCTGATCGCTAGCGGGAGCTCCTACGAGCAGTACTTC; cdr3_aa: CASSLIASGSSYEQYF
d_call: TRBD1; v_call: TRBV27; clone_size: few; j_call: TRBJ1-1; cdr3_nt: TGTGCCAGCAGTCCGGACAGGGTGGGTGAAGCTTTCTTT; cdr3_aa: CASSPDRVGEAFF
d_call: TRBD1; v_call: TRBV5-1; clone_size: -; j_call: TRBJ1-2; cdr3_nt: TGCGCCAGCAGCTTGGGACAGGGTGGTGGCTACACCTTC; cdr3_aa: CASSLGQGGGYTF
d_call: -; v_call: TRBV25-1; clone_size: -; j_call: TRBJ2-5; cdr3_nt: TGTGCCAGCAGCGTCACCGGGGGTAAAGAGACCCAGTACTTC; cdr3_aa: CASSVTGGKETQYF
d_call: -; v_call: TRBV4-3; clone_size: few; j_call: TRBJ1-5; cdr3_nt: TGCGCCAGCAGCCAAGAGTGGCAGACAAATCAGCCCCAGCATTTT; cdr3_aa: CASSQEWQTNQPQHF
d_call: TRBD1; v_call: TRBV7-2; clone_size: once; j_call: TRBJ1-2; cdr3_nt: TGTGCCAGCAGCGCCTCAGGGGGCTATGGCTACACCTTC; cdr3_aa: CASSASGGYGYTF
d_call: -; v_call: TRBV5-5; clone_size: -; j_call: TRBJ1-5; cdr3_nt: TGTGCCAGCAGCTTGCGGACCTTTGACAGGTTGATTAGCAATCAGCCCCAGCATTTT; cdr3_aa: CASSLRTFDRLISNQPQHF
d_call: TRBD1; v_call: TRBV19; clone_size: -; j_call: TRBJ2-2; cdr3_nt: TGTGCCAGTAGTCCAGGGACAGGTCGGCGGACCGGGGAGCTGTTTTTT; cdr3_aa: CASSPGTGRRTGELFF
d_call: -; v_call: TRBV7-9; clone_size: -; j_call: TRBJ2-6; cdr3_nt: TGTGCCAGCAGCCCCTGGACACCCTCTGGGGCCAACGTCCTGACTTTC; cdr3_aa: CASSPWTPSGANVLTF
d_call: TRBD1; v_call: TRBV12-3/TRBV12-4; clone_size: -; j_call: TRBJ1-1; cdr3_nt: TGTGCCAGCACGGGACAGATAAACACTGAAGCTTTCTTT; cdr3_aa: CASTGQINTEAFF
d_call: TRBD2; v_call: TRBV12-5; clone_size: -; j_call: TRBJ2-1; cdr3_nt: TGTGCTAGTGGTGCGAGCGGGAGCGCAGGTGAGCAGTTCTTC; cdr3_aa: CASGASGSAGEQFF
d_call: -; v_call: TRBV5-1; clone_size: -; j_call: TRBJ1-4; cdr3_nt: TGCGTCAGCAGCTTAGAAGGGAGGAATGAAAAACTGTTTTTT; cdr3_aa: CVSSLEGRNEKLFF
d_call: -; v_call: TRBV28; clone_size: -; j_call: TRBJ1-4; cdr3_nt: TGTGCCAGCAGTTCTGGCAGGCGGGCGTCTGAAAAACTGTTTTTT; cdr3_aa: CASSSGRRASEKLFF
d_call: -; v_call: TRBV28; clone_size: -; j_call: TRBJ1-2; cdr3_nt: TGTGCCAGCAGTATCATGACCCGGGGGGGGTATGGCTACACCTTC; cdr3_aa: CASSIMTRGGYGYTF
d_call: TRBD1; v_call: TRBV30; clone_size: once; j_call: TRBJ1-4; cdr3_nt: TGTGCCTGGAGCGCGGGACAGCCTAATGAAAAACTGTTTTTT; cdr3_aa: CAWSAGQPNEKLFF
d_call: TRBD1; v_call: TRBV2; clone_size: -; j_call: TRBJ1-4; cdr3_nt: TGTGCCAGCAGGTCCGGGACAGGGGTTGAAAAACTGTTTTTT; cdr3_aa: CASRSGTGVEKLFF
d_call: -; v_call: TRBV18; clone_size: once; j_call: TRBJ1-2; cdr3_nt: TGTGCCAGCTCACCACCAGCCGCGTATGGCTACACCTTC; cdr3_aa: CASSPPAAYGYTF
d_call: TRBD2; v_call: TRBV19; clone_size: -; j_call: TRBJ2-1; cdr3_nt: TGTGTCAGTAGTATAGGCGGCGGGAGGGCCCTCAATGAGCAGTTCTTC; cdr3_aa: CVSSIGGGRALNEQFF
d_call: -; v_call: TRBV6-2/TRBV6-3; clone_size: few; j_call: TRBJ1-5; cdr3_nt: TGTGCCAGCAGTCACCAGACAGGAGATAGCAATCAGCCCCAGCATTTT; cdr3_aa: CASSHQTGDSNQPQHF